Presented here are 21 T cell receptor beta chains from one specimen sequenced in a study of a mutant IDH1 vaccine in newly diagnosed glioma. Generated by immunoSEQ multiplex PCR, the TCRdb table keeps only in-frame clones and is missing some. Among over 45,000 clones listed, about 81% were seen once. The sample's time point: week 5, during vaccination. A 20-mer mutant IDH1 peptide at 300 ug was injected subcutaneously with topical imiquimod. Antigens for these TCRs are unknown. Sequenced here: PBMCs, sampled from a glioma patient whose treatment included an IDH1 peptide vaccine. The receptor source for this set is a woman in her 50s with glioma.

This clone was detected only once. The chain joins TRBV2 to TRBJ1-2, with a weak D call TRBD1 (6 bases). Germline assignment: CDR1 SNHLY and CDR2 FYNNEI. V was shortened by 5 bases and J by 5 bases, with 12 bases between the two germline ends. There are 13 residues in the CDR3. The CDR3 region has the DNA TGTGCCAGCAGTCTACAGGGAGGGTATGGCTACACCTTC. Translated: CASSLQGGYGYTF.

J is TRBJ1-2 and V is TRBV18, with D possibly TRBD1 on 5 matching bases. Germline CDR1 and CDR2: KGHSH and LQKENI. Trimming took 0 bases from V and 4 from J, leaving 15 bases between them. The CDR3 has 16 amino acids. The CDR3 is CASSPPSAGLGYGYTF. The CDR3 nucleotides are TGTGCCAGCTCACCACCGTCAGCAGGGCTAGGCTATGGCTACACCTTC.

V usage is TRBV5-1 and J usage is TRBJ1-6; 7 positions agree with TRBD1. The germline V gene has CDR1 SGHRS and CDR2 YFSETQ. The V segment lost 4 bases and the J segment 7 bases; nucleotides outside the gene matches: 5. This CDR3 contains 14 residues. The CDR3 spells CASSPQGGNSPLHF. Here the CDR3 DNA reads TGCGCCAGCAGCCCTCAGGGGGGGAATTCACCCCTCCACTTT.

The chain carries TRBV9 and TRBJ2-3; 10 bases line up with TRBD1. This CDR3 has 14 residues. The junction had 2 bases not matched to a gene; V was cut back by 3 bases and J by 4 bases. Germline lookup yields CDR1 SGDLS and CDR2 YYNGEE. The CDR3 region is CASSAGQGPDTQYF. The CDR3 DNA reads TGTGCCAGCAGCGCGGGACAGGGGCCAGATACGCAGTATTTT. The full variable domain, with the rest looked up from reference TRBV9 and TRBJ2-3, is DSGVTQTPKHLITATGQRVTLRCSPRSGDLSVYWYQQSLDQGLQFLIQYYNGEERAKGNILERFSAQQFPDLHSELNLSSLELGDSALYFCASSAGQGPDTQYFGPGTRLTVL.

V gene TRBV6-5 combines with J gene TRBJ2-7, with D tentatively TRBD1 or TRBD2 (6 bases each). Trimming left V 10 bases short and J 3 bases short, with 13 bases between. CDR1 is MNHEY, CDR2 SVGAGI, per germline. The CDR3 is made up of 12 amino acids. The CDR3 here is CATRGGGYEQYF. For the CDR3, the DNA is TGTGCCACCCGAGGGGGAGGCTACGAGCAGTACTTC.

The sample holds one count of this clone. This chain uses TRBV5-4 with TRBJ2-1; D possibly corresponds to TRBD1 (6 bases). Germline V gene sequence: CDR1 SGHNT, CDR2 YYREEE (reference sequence). The CDR3 extends over 15 amino acids. V was trimmed by 0 bases and J by 4 bases, leaving 11 bases between them. The CDR3 coding sequence is TGTGCCAGCAGCTTGGACGCCGGGACATACAATGAGCAGTTCTTC. Translated, it gives CASSLDAGTYNEQFF.

The chain is built from TRBV7-2 and TRBJ2-7; TRBD1 matches 7 bases. V lost 6 bases, J lost 1 base, and 9 bases stayed unmatched. The CDR3 has 15 amino acids. Germline values: CDR1 SGHTA, CDR2 FQGNSA. The CDR3 DNA reads TGTGCCAGCAGGCTAGCAGGGGGAGCTTCCTACGAGCAGTACTTC. Encoded protein: CASRLAGGASYEQYF.

This clone appeared a single time. The chain couples TRBV11-3 to TRBJ2-5; 7 bases are a match to TRBD1. The CDR3 is 15 amino acids. Germline V lookup: CDR1 SGHNT, CDR2 YENEEA. V was pared by 1 base and J by 2 bases, with 4 bases of the junction left unmatched. The CDR3 sequence: CASSLAPGQQETQYF. Here the CDR3 DNA reads TGTGCCAGCAGCTTAGCTCCGGGACAGCAAGAGACCCAGTACTTC.

This clone showed up just a few times. The J gene is TRBJ2-1, the V gene TRBV6-4; 10 bases match TRBD2. Looked up from germline, CDR1 is MRHNA and CDR2 is SNTAGT. After removal of 6 bases from V and 6 bases from J, the junction contained 8 bases not matched to a gene. The CDR3 spans 15 residues. This CDR3 reads CASSSNSGGSNEQFF. CDR3 nucleotide sequence: TGTGCCAGCAGCTCTAATAGCGGGGGGAGCAATGAGCAGTTCTTC.

The rearrangement links TRBV7-8 to TRBJ1-4; D not resolved. Germline lookup yields CDR1 SGHVS and CDR2 FQNEAQ. The CDR3 loop spans 15 amino acids. V lost 0 bases and J lost 0, with 5 bases in between. The CDR3 here is CASSLAWATNEKLFF. The DNA of the CDR3 is TGTGCCAGCAGCTTAGCTTGGGCAACTAATGAAAAACTGTTTTTT.

This clone was observed a single time. The genes are TRBV12-1 and TRBJ1-3. TRBV12-1 constitutes a pseudogene. The CDR3 runs to 16 residues. In nucleotides, the CDR3 is TGTGCCAGCAGCTGGCCCTCGGGCTATCCTGGAAACACCATATATTTT. It translates to CASSWPSGYPGNTIYF.

The chain employs TRBV6-4 and TRBJ2-6; 7 nucleotides line up with TRBD1. The germline V gene encodes CDR1 MRHNA and CDR2 SNTAGT. The CDR3 loop spans 17 amino acids. Trimming at V came to 9 bases and at J to 4 bases, leaving 15 bases not matched to a gene. CDR3 protein: CASMRTPGQAGANVLTF. CDR3 nucleotide sequence: TGTGCCAGTATGAGGACCCCCGGACAGGCGGGGGCCAACGTCCTGACTTTC.

Note on this clone: At one end, the junction sequence differs from germline, possibly due to a read error. The V and J genes are TRBV4-1 and TRBJ1-2; D is possibly TRBD1 (6 bases). The CDR3 spans 15 residues. Germline V CDR1 and CDR2: MGHRA, YSYEKL. The CDR3 region has the DNA TGCGCCAGCAGACAAGGGGGAAAGCAGGACTATGGCTACACCTTC. This gives the protein CASRQGGKQDYGYTF.

The V gene is TRBV5-1, the J gene TRBJ2-7; 9 bases match TRBD1. CDR3 length equals 15 residues. Trimming took 4 bases from V and 2 from J; bases not matched to a gene: 7. The germline V gene has CDR1 SGHRS and CDR2 YFSETQ. The CDR3 is CASSPGTGWTYEQYF. CDR3 DNA sequence: TGCGCCAGCAGCCCGGGGACAGGGTGGACCTACGAGCAGTACTTC.

This rearrangement joins TRBV4-1 to TRBJ1-4; TRBD1 agrees at 7 bases. The germline CDR1 and CDR2 sequences are MGHRA and YSYEKL. The length of the CDR3 is 14 residues. V shed 4 bases, J shed 10 bases, and the junction held 9 bases outside the gene matches. The CDR3 loop is CASSPTGVGGKLFF. The CDR3 nucleotides are TGCGCCAGCAGCCCTACAGGGGTCGGCGGAAAACTGTTTTTT.

The chain recombines TRBV7-9 with TRBJ1-1, with 9 bases lining up with TRBD1. The germline CDR1 and CDR2 sequences are SEHNR and FQNEAQ (reference sequence). The CDR3 is 15 amino acids. The V gene end was trimmed by 1 base and the J gene end by 3 bases; junction bases not matched to a gene: 3. CDR3 residues: CASSLGQGGDTEAFF. CDR3 sequence (DNA): TGTGCCAGCAGCTTAGGACAGGGGGGGGACACTGAAGCTTTCTTT.

The rearrangement links TRBV6-5 to TRBJ1-5, with D unresolved. Trimming removed 6 bases from V and 6 bases from J, with 12 bases in between. The CDR3 extends over 13 amino acids. The germline CDR1 and CDR2 sequences are MNHEY and SVGAGI. This chain's CDR3 is CASSTEQSQPQHF. The CDR3 nucleotides read TGTGCCAGCAGCACCGAGCAGAGTCAGCCCCAGCATTTT.

The V and J genes are TRBV2 and TRBJ1-5, with unresolved D. The CDR3 consists of 14 residues. Germline-derived CDR1 and CDR2 are SNHLY and FYNNEI. Trimming removed 7 bases from V and 1 base from J, with 11 bases in between. CDR3 coding DNA: TGTGCCAGCAATCGGAGGGCCAGCAATCAGCCCCAGCATTTT. It is translated as CASNRRASNQPQHF.

The chain is built from TRBV7-2 and TRBJ2-3; D is perhaps TRBD1 or TRBD2 (6 bases each). Germline V gene data show CDR1 as SGHTA and CDR2 as FQGNSA. V was trimmed by 6 bases and J by 8 bases, leaving 21 bases between them. The CDR3 is made up of 15 amino acids. This chain's CDR3 is CASSRLTGGLGTQYF. The CDR3 DNA is TGTGCCAGCAGTAGACTCACTGGGGGGCTCGGTACGCAGTATTTT.

The genes are TRBV4-3 and TRBJ2-1; 13 bases match TRBD2. The germline CDR1 and CDR2 sequences are LGHNA and YSLEER. Trimming cost V 1 base and J 7 bases; bases outside gene matches: 4. The CDR3 runs 16 residues. The CDR3 is CASSQGGTSGANEQFF. In DNA form, the CDR3 reads TGCGCCAGCAGCCAAGGGGGGACTAGCGGGGCAAATGAGCAGTTCTTC.

This chain joins TRBV18 and TRBJ2-1; tentatively, D is TRBD2 (6 bases). The V and J ends lost 3 bases and 8 bases respectively, with 20 bases between them. In germline, CDR1 is KGHSH, CDR2 LQKENI. The CDR3 runs to 16 residues. The CDR3 region is CASSPSFDRGTHEQFF. CDR3 DNA: TGTGCCAGCTCACCTTCCTTTGACCGGGGGACCCATGAGCAGTTCTTC.